This T cell receptor (beta chain) stems from a study of blood T cell repertoires in COVID-19. Background on the study: From T cells, B-cell-depleted T cells, or PBMCs came the material, which was cDNA or gDNA.

How the authors handled the data: Nucleated cell counts were estimated from reference gene primer amplification. Method: immunoSEQ multiplex PCR; TCRdb's copy keeps in-frame clones and lacks some. Clone size and V and J calls were adopted from that table, with D and trimming inferred from the DNA. The table includes a few hundred thousand clones, roughly 86% detected once. The CDR3 length is 14 residues. The junction had 7 bases not matched to a gene; V was cut back by 7 bases and J by 4 bases. Germline V CDR1 and CDR2: SGHVS, FQNEAQ. The material sequenced was peripheral blood. The chain uses TRBV7-8 and TRBJ2-5, with 9 bases lining up with TRBD1. The receptor's source is a woman aged 45-65 years with COVID-19, enrolled during active disease. In DNA form, the CDR3 reads TGTGCCAGCAACCCGACAGGGGGGCCAGAGACCCAGTACTTC. Amino acids: CASNPTGGPETQYF.